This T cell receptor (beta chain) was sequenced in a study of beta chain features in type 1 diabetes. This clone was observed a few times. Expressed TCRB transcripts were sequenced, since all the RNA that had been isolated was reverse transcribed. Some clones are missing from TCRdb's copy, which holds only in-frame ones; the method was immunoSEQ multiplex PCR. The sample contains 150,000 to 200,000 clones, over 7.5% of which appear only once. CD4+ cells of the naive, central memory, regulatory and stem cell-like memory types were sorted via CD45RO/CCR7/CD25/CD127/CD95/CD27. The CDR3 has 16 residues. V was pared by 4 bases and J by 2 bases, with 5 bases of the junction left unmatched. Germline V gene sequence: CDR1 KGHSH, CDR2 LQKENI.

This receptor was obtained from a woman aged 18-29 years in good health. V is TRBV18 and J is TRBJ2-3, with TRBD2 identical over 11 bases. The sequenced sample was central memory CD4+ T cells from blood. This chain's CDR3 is CASSQNSGRVTDTQYF. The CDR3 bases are TGTGCCAGCTCACAGAATAGCGGGAGGGTCACAGATACGCAGTATTTT.